One and the same sample provided the 21 T cell receptor beta chains below, sequenced in a study of blood T cell repertoires in COVID-19. The table came from immunoSEQ multiplex PCR; TCRdb's copy has only in-frame clones and leaves some out. Of under 150,000 clones listed, approximately 80% are singletons. Source material: peripheral blood. These receptors came from a man aged 35-49 years with active or convalescent COVID-19.

The V call is TRBV5-5, the J call TRBJ2-2; D possibly corresponds to TRBD1 (5 bases). Per germline, CDR1 SGHKS and CDR2 YYEKEE (reference sequence). V was shortened by 4 bases and J by 6 bases, with 16 bases between the two germline ends. The CDR3 totals 15 residues. For the CDR3, the DNA is TGTGCCAGCAGCCCAACATTTCCAGGGTCCGGGGAGCTGTTTTTT. Its protein product is CASSPTFPGSGELFF. The complete variable domain, with remaining parts taken from reference TRBV5-5 and TRBJ2-2, reads DAGVTQSPTHLIKTRGQQVTLRCSPISGHKSVSWYQQVLGQGPQFIFQYYEKEERGRGNFPDRFSARQFPNYSSELNVNALLLGDSALYLCASSPTFPGSGELFFGEGSRLTVL.

This chain connects TRBV27 to TRBJ2-7; 9 bases agree with TRBD1. The junction had 17 bases not matched to a gene; V was cut back by 5 bases and J by 3 bases. The CDR3 totals 18 residues. Per germline, CDR1 MNHEY and CDR2 SMNVEV (reference sequence). This CDR3 reads CASSAPGQGALVSYEQYF. DNA of the CDR3: TGTGCCAGCAGTGCTCCGGGACAGGGAGCCTTAGTTAGCTACGAGCAGTACTTC.

The rearrangement links TRBV3-1 (or the pseudogene TRBV3-2) to TRBJ1-1, with D hard to call. Per germline, CDR1 LGHDT and CDR2 YNNKEL (reference sequence). V was clipped by 1 base and J by 6 bases, with 15 bases between them. This CDR3 contains 15 residues. The CDR3 region is CASSQVTSFRSEAFF. The CDR3 DNA sequence: TGTGCCAGCAGCCAAGTAACCTCTTTCCGGTCTGAAGCTTTCTTT.

The genes are TRBV6-2 or TRBV6-3 and TRBJ2-7; TRBD2 is a possible D gene (6 bases). V lost 5 bases, J lost 1 base, and 12 bases lay in between. The CDR3 totals 14 residues. Germline V gives CDR1 MNHEY, CDR2 SVGEGT. The CDR3 region is CASSRDFFSYEQYF. The CDR3 bases are TGTGCCAGCAGTCGGGACTTCTTTTCCTACGAGCAGTACTTC.

CDR3 protein: CATSRDGTAYGYTF. CDR3 nucleotide sequence: TGTGCCACCAGCAGGGACGGGACAGCTTATGGCTACACCTTC. The chain has TRBV15 and TRBJ1-2; 7 bases map to TRBD1. There are 14 residues in the CDR3. CDR1 and CDR2 from the germline V gene are LNHNV and YYDKDF (reference sequence). J lost 5 bases, V lost 3 bases, and 6 bases had no gene match.

This rearrangement joins TRBV7-3 to TRBJ2-1, with D maybe TRBD2 (5 bases). The V end was cut by 5 bases, the J end by 2 bases, with 16 bases between. The CDR3 is made up of 16 amino acids. Germline lookup yields CDR1 SGHTA and CDR2 FQGTGA. CDR3 protein: CASSGTGSLAYNEQFF. The CDR3 nucleotides read TGTGCCAGCAGCGGAACGGGAAGTCTCGCCTACAATGAGCAGTTCTTC.

This sequence joins TRBV29-1 and TRBJ2-1; the D gene is possibly TRBD1 (6 bases). Germline CDR1 reads SQVTM; CDR2 reads ANQGSEA. The CDR3 loop spans 14 amino acids. The V and J ends lost 4 bases and 2 bases respectively, with 12 bases between them. The CDR3 loop reads CSVVGQGPYNEQFF. DNA for the CDR3: TGCAGCGTTGTTGGCCAGGGGCCCTACAATGAGCAGTTCTTC.

The chain uses TRBV9 and TRBJ2-2; 9 positions agree with TRBD2. Germline values: CDR1 SGDLS, CDR2 YYNGEE. The CDR3 sequence is 16 residues long. V shed 0 bases and J 0 bases; nucleotides not matched to a gene: 0. CDR3 in amino acids: CASSVGGGANTGELFF. The CDR3 bases are TGTGCCAGCAGCGTAGGCGGGGGGGCGAACACCGGGGAGCTGTTTTTT.

The chain combines TRBV7-2 with TRBJ2-7; 9 bases line up with TRBD2. The germline gives CDR1 SGHTA, CDR2 FQGNSA. V was pared by 0 bases and J by 4 bases, with 4 bases of the junction left unmatched. The length of the CDR3 is 15 residues. Here the CDR3 reads CASSLAGGGAYEQYF. As DNA, the CDR3 is TGTGCCAGCAGCTTAGCGGGCGGGGGGGCTTACGAGCAGTACTTC.

V gene TRBV5-1 combines with J gene TRBJ2-5; 11 nucleotides align to TRBD2. The V gene end was trimmed by 3 bases and the J gene end by 0 bases; junction bases not matched to a gene: 4. CDR3 size: 16 residues. The germline V gene has CDR1 SGHRS and CDR2 YFSETQ. CDR3 nucleotides: TGCGCCAGCAGCTCCTCTAGCGGGGGGAACCAAGAGACCCAGTACTTC. Amino acids: CASSSSSGGNQETQYF.

There are a few counts of this clone. This rearrangement joins TRBV6-5 to TRBJ1-2, with TRBD1 matching 9 bases. Looked up from germline, CDR1 is MNHEY and CDR2 is SVGAGI. This CDR3 spans 15 amino acids. Trimming removed 5 bases from V and 2 bases from J; junction bases left unmatched: 6. In DNA, the CDR3 is TGTGCCAGCAGTCCGCCGGGACAGGGAAACTATGGCTACACCTTC. It translates to CASSPPGQGNYGYTF.

The rearrangement joins TRBV30 to TRBJ2-5; D might be TRBD1 (6 bases). This CDR3 has 13 amino acids. V shed 4 bases and J shed 7 bases, with 16 bases lying between them. Germline CDR1 and CDR2: GTSNPN and SVGIG (reference sequence). CDR3 amino acids: CAWMTGRIATQYF. CDR3 nucleotides: TGTGCCTGGATGACAGGCCGTATCGCGACCCAGTACTTC. Based on the CDR3 plus reference TRBV30 and TRBJ2-5, the full variable domain is SQTIHQWPATLVQPVGSPLSLECTVEGTSNPNLYWYRQAAGRGLQLLFYSVGIGQISSEVPQNLSASRPQDRQFILSSKKLLLSDSGFYLCAWMTGRIATQYFGPGTRLLVL.

The chain joins TRBV11-2 to TRBJ2-5; D remains ambiguous. Per germline, CDR1 SGHAT and CDR2 FQNNGV. The CDR3 length is 14 residues. V was shortened by 0 bases and J by 2 bases, with 7 bases between the two germline ends. The CDR3 sequence is CASSLDPLQETQYF. DNA of the CDR3: TGTGCCAGCAGCTTAGATCCCCTTCAAGAGACCCAGTACTTC. Full variable domain (outside the CDR3, taken from reference TRBV11-2 and TRBJ2-5): EAGVAQSPRYKIIEKRQSVAFWCNPISGHATLYWYQQILGQGPKLLIQFQNNGVVDDSQLPKDRFSAERLKGVDSTLKIQPAKLEDSAVYLCASSLDPLQETQYFGPGTRLLVL.

The genes are TRBV7-2 and TRBJ2-5, with 7 bases lining up with TRBD2. With 2 bases clipped from V and 4 bases from J, the junction kept 10 bases outside the gene matches. The CDR3 length is 16 residues. The germline CDR1 and CDR2 sequences are SGHTA and FQGNSA. CDR3 DNA: TGTGCCAGCAGCTTACCCCGGGGGGTTGGCTTAGAGACCCAGTACTTC. It codes for CASSLPRGVGLETQYF. The whole variable domain, remainder taken from reference TRBV7-2 and TRBJ2-5, is GAGVSQSPSNKVTEKGKDVELRCDPISGHTALYWYRQSLGQGLEFLIYFQGNSAPDKSGLPSDRFSAERTGGSVSTLTIQRTQQEDSAVYLCASSLPRGVGLETQYFGPGTRLLVL.

The chain recombines TRBV5-1 with TRBJ2-1, with TRBD1 identical over 11 bases. Germline-derived CDR1 and CDR2 are SGHRS and YFSETQ. Germline trimming cut 2 bases from V and 7 bases from J; bases unmatched to any gene: 8. CDR3 length: 16 residues. The CDR3 protein is CASSFVYGTGGNEQFF. For the CDR3, the DNA is TGCGCCAGCAGCTTTGTTTATGGGACAGGGGGGAATGAGCAGTTCTTC.

J is TRBJ2-7 and V is TRBV7-6; D uncertain. Germline V lookup: CDR1 SGHVS, CDR2 FNYEAQ. The CDR3 is made up of 12 amino acids. Trimming took off 0 bases at V and 6 bases at J, with 6 bases between the two ends. CDR3 sequence reads: CASSLAGSEQYF. CDR3 bases: TGTGCCAGCAGCTTAGCTGGCAGCGAGCAGTACTTC.

The chain combines TRBV7-2 with TRBJ1-2; a weak D match, TRBD1 (5 bases). Looked up from germline, CDR1 is SGHTA and CDR2 is FQGNSA. The ends were cut back, 4 bases at V and 7 bases at J, with 16 bases in the middle. The CDR3 sequence is 14 residues long. The CDR3 DNA follows: TGTGCCAGCAGCTCCATTTCCCCAGGGCTTGGCTACACCTTC. Translated, it gives CASSSISPGLGYTF.

V and J are TRBV19 and TRBJ2-4, with D maybe TRBD1 (5 bases). The CDR3 covers 16 residues. CDR1 is LNHDA and CDR2 is SQIVND in the germline V gene (reference sequence). V lost 3 bases, J lost 0 bases, and 12 bases lay in between. The CDR3 reads CASSIRGTIAKNIQYF. The CDR3 DNA is TGTGCCAGTAGTATTAGGGGCACGATAGCCAAAAACATTCAGTACTTC. Together with reference TRBV19 and TRBJ2-4, the CDR3 gives the full variable domain: DGGITQSPKYLFRKEGQNVTLSCEQNLNHDAMYWYRQDPGQGLRLIYYSQIVNDFQKGDIAEGYSVSREKKESFPLTVTSAQKNPTAFYLCASSIRGTIAKNIQYFGAGTRLSVL.

This clone showed up just once. The V gene is TRBV3-1 (or the pseudogene TRBV3-2), the J gene TRBJ1-6, with TRBD1 matching over 7 bases. The CDR3 has 15 amino acids. Germline values: CDR1 LGHDT, CDR2 YNNKEL (reference sequence). Trimming at V came to 4 bases and at J to 7 bases, leaving 7 bases not matched to a gene. In nucleotides, the CDR3 is TGTGCCAGCAGCCCACAGGGGAGTCGAAATTCACCCCTCCACTTT. Amino acid sequence: CASSPQGSRNSPLHF.

The chain joins TRBV18 to TRBJ1-1, with TRBD1 matching over 10 bases. This CDR3 comprises 17 residues. The V gene end was trimmed by 0 bases and the J gene end by 4 bases; junction bases not matched to a gene: 8. From germline, CDR1 is KGHSH and CDR2 LQKENI. CDR3 DNA: TGTGCCAGCTCACCACCGCCGGGACAGGGGCCGGCCACTGAAGCTTTCTTT. Its protein product is CASSPPPGQGPATEAFF.

V is TRBV4-1 and J is TRBJ1-2; D may be TRBD1 (6 bases). The V and J ends lost 0 bases and 6 bases respectively, with 17 bases between them. There are 16 residues in the CDR3. The germline V gene has CDR1 MGHRA and CDR2 YSYEKL. The CDR3 here is CASSQDSPPGGDGYTF. CDR3 coding DNA: TGCGCCAGCAGCCAAGACTCACCCCCGGGGGGCGATGGCTACACCTTC.